The 21 T cell receptor beta chains in this list originate from one sample, sequenced in a study of T cell clonotyping in hematopoietic cell transplantation. Indicated time point: recipient sample about 28 days before transplant, after cytoreduction. Profiling relied on immunoSEQ multiplex PCR, and the TCRdb table lists in-frame clones only, not all of them. The sample carries approximately 26,000 clones, 90% to 95% recorded once. The starting material was peripheral blood mononuclear cells, obtained before stem cell transplant. The receptors here all came from a man aged 50 to 59 with acute myeloid leukemia. Some clones in this sample may be carry-over from other donors' samples.

CDR3 sequence reads: CASTPALEGVHEQYF. The CDR3, as DNA: TGTGCCAGCACCCCTGCCCTGGAGGGGGTCCACGAGCAGTACTTC. V gene TRBV28 combines with J gene TRBJ2-7; TRBD1 or TRBD2 may be the D gene (6 bases each). The CDR3 is made up of 15 amino acids. CDR1 is MDHEN and CDR2 is SYDVKM in the germline V gene. The germline V and J ends were trimmed by 7 bases and 5 bases, with 21 bases remaining between them.

The chain links TRBV5-4 to TRBJ1-1; a weak D match, TRBD1 (5 bases). The CDR3 consists of 13 residues. V dropped 1 base and J dropped 5 bases, with 9 bases sitting between them. The V gene's germline CDR1 is SGHNT and CDR2 YYREEE (reference sequence). CDR3: CASSLRGWTEAFF. The CDR3 DNA is TGTGCCAGCAGCTTGAGGGGTTGGACTGAAGCTTTCTTT.

The chain recombines TRBV11-2 with TRBJ2-7; 9 bases map to TRBD1. CDR1 SGHAT and CDR2 FQNNGV come from the germline V gene. With 5 bases clipped from V and 7 bases from J, the junction kept 12 bases outside the gene matches. This CDR3 is 15 amino acids long. CDR3 DNA sequence: TGTGCCAGCAGCACAGGACAGGGGATAAGGAGGGAGCAGTACTTC. As protein: CASSTGQGIRREQYF.

This chain uses TRBV4-3 with TRBJ2-5; the D gene is possibly TRBD2 (7 bases). This CDR3 has 17 residues. Germline CDR1 and CDR2: LGHNA and YSLEER. The V end lost 1 base, the J end lost 1 base, and 16 bases lay between the germline ends. The CDR3 sequence is CASSQGGRGTGQETQYF. The CDR3 DNA follows: TGCGCCAGCAGCCAAGGGGGGAGGGGGACGGGCCAAGAGACCCAGTACTTC.

V gene TRBV29-1 combines with J gene TRBJ2-3; 10 nucleotides agree with TRBD2. Germline V gene data show CDR1 as SQVTM and CDR2 as ANQGSEA. V was clipped by 8 bases and J by 4 bases; unmatched bases: 9. This CDR3 has 14 amino acids. The CDR3 nucleotides are TGCAGCACAGAACTAGCGGGGTCGGCAGATACGCAGTATTTT. It codes for CSTELAGSADTQYF.

The gene calls are TRBV7-8 and TRBJ2-7; 14 bases line up with TRBD2. Trimming at V came to 4 bases and at J to 2 bases, leaving 1 base not matched to a gene. The V gene's germline CDR1 is SGHVS and CDR2 FQNEAQ. The CDR3 sequence is 15 residues long. This CDR3 reads CASSWTSGRTYEQYF. CDR3 coding DNA: TGTGCCAGCAGCTGGACTAGCGGGAGGACCTACGAGCAGTACTTC.

DNA for the CDR3: TGTGCCAGCAGTAGAACCGGGACACTGGAGACCCAGTACTTC. It encodes CASSRTGTLETQYF. The V call is TRBV7-3, the J call TRBJ2-5; D is perhaps TRBD1 (6 bases). The CDR3 consists of 14 residues. In germline, CDR1 is SGHTA, CDR2 FQGTGA. Trimming shortened V by 6 bases and J by 5 bases, and 16 bases separated the two germline ends.

The chain has TRBV11-3 and TRBJ2-7, with 11 bases that match TRBD1. The junction had 6 bases not matched to a gene; V was cut back by 5 bases and J by 6 bases. This CDR3 has 14 residues. Per germline, CDR1 SGHNT and CDR2 YENEEA. CDR3 loop: CASSRVGTGGEQYF. DNA of the CDR3: TGTGCCAGCAGCCGAGTCGGGACAGGGGGCGAGCAGTACTTC.

This chain joins TRBV6-6 and TRBJ2-1, with 15 positions matching TRBD2. The junction had 5 bases not matched to a gene; V was cut back by 4 bases and J by 7 bases. Germline V gene data show CDR1 as MNHNY and CDR2 as SVGAGI (reference sequence). The CDR3 is 16 residues long. CDR3 amino acids: CASSWTSGGATNEQFF. As DNA, the CDR3 is TGTGCCAGCAGTTGGACTAGCGGGGGGGCAACGAATGAGCAGTTCTTC.

The rearrangement joins TRBV6-5 to TRBJ1-1; 8 bases match TRBD1. The CDR3 runs 14 residues. The V and J ends lost 6 bases and 3 bases, in that order; junction bases with no gene match: 6. CDR1 MNHEY and CDR2 SVGAGI come from the germline V gene. The CDR3 DNA follows: TGTGCCAGCAGAGGACAGGGTTGGTACACTGAAGCTTTCTTT. Its protein is CASRGQGWYTEAFF.

V and J are TRBV5-1 and TRBJ2-3, with D tentatively TRBD2 (5 bases). Germline CDR1 SGHRS, CDR2 YFSETQ. The CDR3 covers 15 residues. The germline V and J ends were trimmed by 2 bases and 5 bases, with 15 bases remaining between them. Here the CDR3 DNA reads TGCGCCAGCAGCTTACGCACGGAGGTTCGAGATACGCAGTATTTT. This codes for CASSLRTEVRDTQYF.

This clone was recorded only once. This rearrangement joins TRBV11-1 to TRBJ1-1, with a tentative D call TRBD1 (6 bases). The germline gives CDR1 SGHAT, CDR2 FQDESV (reference sequence). V was shortened by 6 bases and J by 4 bases, with 12 bases between the two germline ends. CDR3 length: 13 residues. The CDR3 loop is CASSVGGPTEAFF. The CDR3 nucleotides are TGTGCCAGCAGTGTGGGGGGGCCCACTGAAGCTTTCTTT.

The V call is TRBV28, the J call TRBJ2-7, with D possibly TRBD2 on 5 matching bases. Trimming removed 2 bases from V and 1 base from J, with 15 bases in between. The CDR3 is 16 amino acids. Germline CDR1 reads MDHEN; CDR2 reads SYDVKM. CDR3 protein: CASSLGGEVGSYEQYF. The CDR3 nucleotides read TGTGCCAGCAGTTTAGGAGGAGAGGTGGGGTCCTACGAGCAGTACTTC. The variable domain in full, completed from reference TRBV28 and TRBJ2-7, reads DVKVTQSSRYLVKRTGEKVFLECVQDMDHENMFWYRQDPGLGLRLIYFSYDVKMKEKGDIPEGYSVSREKKERFSLILESASTNQTSMYLCASSLGGEVGSYEQYFGPGTRLTVT.

V is TRBV9 and J is TRBJ1-1, with D possibly being TRBD1 (5 bases). The V end was cut by 4 bases, the J end by 7 bases, with 14 bases between. Germline-derived CDR1 and CDR2 are SGDLS and YYNGEE. The CDR3 is made up of 13 amino acids. In nucleotides, the CDR3 is TGTGCCAGCAGCCCCTTTGGGGGTTTTGAAGCTTTCTTT. Translating gives CASSPFGGFEAFF.

CDR3 nucleotides: TGCGCCAGCAGCCAAGATCGACTAGCGGAGCCTTGGGAGACCCAGTACTTC. Amino acid sequence: CASSQDRLAEPWETQYF. The chain has TRBV4-3 and TRBJ2-5, with TRBD2 identical over 9 bases. V lost 0 bases and J lost 5; bases outside the gene matches: 10. CDR1 and CDR2 (germline): LGHNA, YSLEER. The CDR3 is made up of 17 amino acids.

V gene TRBV2 combines with J gene TRBJ1-1; D gene unclear. The CDR3 length is 13 residues. Germline loops: CDR1 SNHLY, CDR2 FYNNEI. Trimming left V 2 bases short and J 7 bases short, with 11 bases between. CDR3 loop: CASSESPGGEAFF. The CDR3 coding sequence is TGTGCCAGCAGTGAATCCCCCGGCGGTGAAGCTTTCTTT.

This clone was recorded a few times. This chain links TRBV7-2 with TRBJ2-3; D is perhaps TRBD2 (6 bases). V dropped 4 bases and J dropped 6 bases, with 14 bases sitting between them. The CDR3 is 14 amino acids. Germline CDR1 SGHTA, CDR2 FQGNSA. The CDR3 nucleotides are TGTGCCAGCAGCTCCTGGAGGGCCGGGGATACGCAGTATTTT. It encodes CASSSWRAGDTQYF.

This chain links TRBV7-2 with TRBJ2-5; D gene unclear. Trimming stripped 4 bases from V and 6 bases from J, with 12 bases between. Germline V CDR1 and CDR2: SGHTA, FQGNSA. The CDR3 sequence is 13 residues long. In nucleotides, the CDR3 is TGTGCCAGCAGCTCCCCCAAGGCCCAGACCCAGTACTTC. This sequence encodes CASSSPKAQTQYF.

The genes are TRBV5-1 and TRBJ1-1, with D perhaps TRBD1 (5 bases). Trimming left V 1 base short and J 2 bases short, with 9 bases between. The length of the CDR3 is 14 residues. Germline CDR1 reads SGHRS; CDR2 reads YFSETQ. The CDR3 sequence is CASSLPGPNTEAFF. The CDR3 DNA reads as TGCGCCAGCAGCTTGCCGGGGCCTAACACTGAAGCTTTCTTT.

The chain uses TRBV28 and TRBJ1-3; a possible D gene is TRBD1 (6 bases). Trimming shortened V by 4 bases and J by 0 bases, and 13 bases separated the two germline ends. Germline-derived CDR1 and CDR2 are MDHEN and SYDVKM. The CDR3 length is 16 residues. This chain's CDR3 is CASSYRDTYSGNTIYF. CDR3 nucleotides: TGTGCCAGCAGTTACCGGGACACTTACTCTGGAAACACCATATATTTT. The variable domain in full, completed from reference TRBV28 and TRBJ1-3, reads DVKVTQSSRYLVKRTGEKVFLECVQDMDHENMFWYRQDPGLGLRLIYFSYDVKMKEKGDIPEGYSVSREKKERFSLILESASTNQTSMYLCASSYRDTYSGNTIYFGEGSWLTVV.

This rearrangement joins TRBV5-1 to TRBJ2-7; 9 bases are a match to TRBD2. CDR1 and CDR2 from the germline V gene are SGHRS and YFSETQ. J gave up 0 bases and V 3 bases, and 13 bases lay outside the gene matches. The length of the CDR3 is 18 residues. The CDR3 sequence is CASSSPGLAEGFSYEQYF. In DNA form, the CDR3 reads TGCGCCAGCAGCTCGCCGGGACTAGCAGAAGGGTTCTCCTACGAGCAGTACTTC.